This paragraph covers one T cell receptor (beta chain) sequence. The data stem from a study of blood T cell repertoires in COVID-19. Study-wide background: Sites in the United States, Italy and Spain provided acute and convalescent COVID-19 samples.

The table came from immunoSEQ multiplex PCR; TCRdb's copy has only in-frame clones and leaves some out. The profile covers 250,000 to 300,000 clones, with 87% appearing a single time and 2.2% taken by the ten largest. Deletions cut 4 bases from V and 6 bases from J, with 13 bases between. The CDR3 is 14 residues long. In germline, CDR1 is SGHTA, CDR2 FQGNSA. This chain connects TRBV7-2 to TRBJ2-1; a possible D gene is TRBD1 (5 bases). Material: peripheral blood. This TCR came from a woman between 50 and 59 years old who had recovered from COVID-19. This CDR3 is CASSSLLQVNEQFF. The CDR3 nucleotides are TGTGCCAGCAGCTCCCTTTTACAGGTCAATGAGCAGTTCTTC.